Listed below are T cell receptor beta chains from one sample, sequenced in a study of T cell responses to AZD1222 COVID-19 vaccine. The method was immunoSEQ multiplex PCR; TCRdb's version includes in-frame clones alone and lacks a portion of them. This table has roughly 150,000 clones, under 95% appearing once. The sequencing used peripheral blood, collected on day 0 of AZD1222 vaccination. The receptors were sampled from an adult in good health. The CDR3 runs from the conserved cysteine through the conserved F or W. Fields, in order: CDR3 DNA, CDR3 protein, clone size, CDR3 length, J gene, D gene, V gene. The D gene is left open where the match is weak. Clone size is shown for a subset of rows, as once, few, many or a class of expanded clone.

TGTGCCAGTTTGACTCGGGACAGGGGAAACTACGAGCAGTACTTC CASLTRDRGNYEQYF NA 15 TRBJ2-7 TRBD1 TRBV6-5
TGTGCCAGCAGTGAGTCTCAGGGCGGCGAGCAGTACTTC CASSESQGGEQYF NA 13 TRBJ2-7 NA TRBV2
TGCGCCAGCAGCTCGGGGAGTGGGGGCTATGGCTACACCTTC CASSSGSGGYGYTF NA 14 TRBJ1-2 NA TRBV5-1
TGTGCCAGCAGCTTGGGGAAGGGCGGACCAAAGAACAATGAGCAGTTCTTC CASSLGKGGPKNNEQFF NA 17 TRBJ2-1 NA TRBV11-2
TGTGCCAGCAGTTTAGGGGGGCGGGTTCAGTACTTC CASSLGGRVQYF NA 12 TRBJ2-4 NA TRBV28
TGTGCCAGCCGACAGGGTTCATACAATGAGCAGTTCTTC CASRQGSYNEQFF once 13 TRBJ2-1 TRBD1 TRBV12-3/TRBV12-4
TGCGCCAGCAGCTTGAGTAGCGGGAGCACCGGGGAGCTGTTTTTT CASSLSSGSTGELFF once 15 TRBJ2-2 TRBD2 TRBV5-1
TGTGCCAGCACCCTACTGGGGATTGACTATGGCTACACCTTC CASTLLGIDYGYTF NA 14 TRBJ1-2 NA TRBV5-4
TGCGCCAGCAGCCGGTCATACGGGAACACCGGGGAGCTGTTTTTT CASSRSYGNTGELFF NA 15 TRBJ2-2 NA TRBV4-3
TGTGCCAGCAGTTTCGGTTTGGAAACAGATACGCAGTATTTT CASSFGLETDTQYF NA 14 TRBJ2-3 NA TRBV28
TGTGCCTGGAGTGTCAGGTCACCCCTCCACTTT CAWSVRSPLHF NA 11 TRBJ1-6 NA TRBV30
TGTGCCAGCAGTTCGGACCGCCAAGGTGAAAAACTGTTTTTT CASSSDRQGEKLFF once 14 TRBJ1-4 NA TRBV28
TGTGCCAGTAGTATGCAGGGGGCTTTTGGGACTGAAGCTTTCTTT CASSMQGAFGTEAFF NA 15 TRBJ1-1 TRBD1 TRBV19
TGTGCCAGCAGCGTAGTTGGGACCTTCGGGGAGACCCAGTACTTC CASSVVGTFGETQYF NA 15 TRBJ2-5 NA TRBV9
TGTGCCAGCAGCTCACAGGGCGGAGGGACCTACGAGCAGTACTTC CASSSQGGGTYEQYF NA 15 TRBJ2-7 NA TRBV28
TGCGCCAGCAGCTTGGCGGACACGTTAGAGACCCAGTACTTC CASSLADTLETQYF once 14 TRBJ2-5 NA TRBV5-1
TGTGCCAGTAGTATCTCCGCAGGGGGAACCTACGAGCAGTACTTC CASSISAGGTYEQYF NA 15 TRBJ2-7 TRBD1 TRBV19
TGTGCCAGCAGTTTAACTAATTATGGCTACACCTTC CASSLTNYGYTF once 12 TRBJ1-2 NA TRBV12-3/TRBV12-4
TGCGCCAGCAGTCCGCTAGCGGGAGTAGGGGAGACCCAGTACTTC CASSPLAGVGETQYF NA 15 TRBJ2-5 TRBD2 TRBV4-1
TGTGCCAGCAGTGAAGTCCGGACTGTAACCGGGGAGCTGTTTTTT CASSEVRTVTGELFF NA 15 TRBJ2-2 NA TRBV2
TGTGCCAGCAGCAAAGGCGGGACAAGGGACTACGAGCAGTACTTC CASSKGGTRDYEQYF NA 15 TRBJ2-7 NA TRBV6-5
TGTGCCAGCAGCCCCGATAGCGGGAGACCATCCTACGAGCAGTACTTC CASSPDSGRPSYEQYF NA 16 TRBJ2-7 TRBD2 TRBV7-2
TGTGCCAGCAGTCCCGGACTTCCTCCAGGGGAGACCCAGTACTTC CASSPGLPPGETQYF once 15 TRBJ2-5 NA TRBV6-5
TGTGCCAGCAGCAGTTACAGGGGGGCCACTGAAGCTTTCTTT CASSSYRGATEAFF NA 14 TRBJ1-1 TRBD1 TRBV7-2
TGTGCCAGCAGCTTAGAGGGGCTCCCAGTCACTGAAGCTTTCTTT CASSLEGLPVTEAFF NA 15 TRBJ1-1 NA TRBV7-8
TGCGCCAGCTGCCTACACGGGGACTGCCTTTCCTACGAGCAGTACTTC CASCLHGDCLSYEQYF once 16 TRBJ2-7 NA TRBV5-1
TGTGCCAGCACAGCAGCTAGCACAGATACGCAGTATTTT CASTAASTDTQYF once 13 TRBJ2-3 NA TRBV6-5
TGTGCCAGCAGTACGGGACTAGCGGGAGGGCAGTTCTTC CASSTGLAGGQFF NA 13 TRBJ2-1 TRBD2 TRBV6-2/TRBV6-3
TGTGCCAGCAGTTACGGGGGTTCAGTTGCGGGAGGACGGTACTTC CASSYGGSVAGGRYF NA 15 TRBJ2-7 TRBD2 TRBV6-2/TRBV6-3
TGTGCCAGCAGCGCGCGATTGAACACCGGGGAGCTGTTTTTT CASSARLNTGELFF NA 14 TRBJ2-2 NA TRBV5-6
TGTGCCAGCGGGGGGGAGTATAGCAATCAGCCCCAGCATTTT CASGGEYSNQPQHF NA 14 TRBJ1-5 NA TRBV6-5
TGTGCCAGTAGTTTCTTCGGGGCGAACGAGCAGTACTTC CASSFFGANEQYF NA 13 TRBJ2-7 NA TRBV19
TGTGCCAGCAGCGGCGCACTAGCGGTCGAGCAGTACTTC CASSGALAVEQYF NA 13 TRBJ2-7 TRBD2 TRBV28
TGTGCCAGCGGGGAGAACACTGAAGCTTTCTTT CASGENTEAFF NA 11 TRBJ1-1 NA TRBV7-9
TGTGCCAGCAGTTGCTCCCACGCCCAGTGGCTTCGCCAATACAATGAGCAGTTCTTC CASSCSHAQWLRQYNEQFF few 19 TRBJ2-1 NA TRBV6-8
TGTGCCAGCAGCTTGTGGGACAATTCACCCCTCCACTTT CASSLWDNSPLHF NA 13 TRBJ1-6 NA TRBV5-4
TGTGCCAGCAGTGACGCGGGGGGCTACACCTTC CASSDAGGYTF NA 11 TRBJ1-2 NA TRBV25-1
TGTGCCAGCAGCCACGCCCCCCAATACGAGCAGTACTTC CASSHAPQYEQYF NA 13 TRBJ2-7 NA TRBV6-2/TRBV6-3
TGCGCCAGCAGCCAAGAAGGGGCTGGGAGCTATGGCTACACCTTC CASSQEGAGSYGYTF NA 15 TRBJ1-2 NA TRBV4-3
TGTGCCAGCAGTCAGGGGGCCCAAAACATTCAGTACTTC CASSQGAQNIQYF few 13 TRBJ2-4 TRBD1 TRBV6-2/TRBV6-3
TGTGCCAGCAGTTTACGGCGTTCCGTCAATGAGCAGTTCTTC CASSLRRSVNEQFF NA 14 TRBJ2-1 NA TRBV28
TGTGCCAGCAGTCCCCGGGGGGGGCGGGGGACTGAAGCTTTCTTT CASSPRGGRGTEAFF once 15 TRBJ1-1 NA TRBV6-5
TGTGCCAGCACCACAGGGGGTGAATCCTACAATGAGCAGTTCTTC CASTTGGESYNEQFF NA 15 TRBJ2-1 TRBD1 TRBV7-9
TGTGCCAGCAGCTTGACTAGCGGGAGGGTAGGGGAGACCCAGTACTTC CASSLTSGRVGETQYF NA 16 TRBJ2-5 TRBD2 TRBV7-9
TGTGCCAGCAGTGATCAGATCTACGAGCAGTACTTC CASSDQIYEQYF NA 12 TRBJ2-7 NA TRBV6-1
TGTGCCAGCAGCAAAAGGGAGGATACGCAGTATTTT CASSKREDTQYF NA 12 TRBJ2-3 NA TRBV2
TGTGCCAGCAGCTGGACAATCCAAGAGACCCAGTACTTC CASSWTIQETQYF NA 13 TRBJ2-5 NA TRBV7-2
TGTGCCAGTACCCCAGGCAGGGGGTGGATAACGGCCAAAAACATTCAGTACTTC CASTPGRGWITAKNIQYF NA 18 TRBJ2-4 TRBD1 TRBV19
TGCGCCAGCAGCCAAGCGGGGGAATTGGGAGCTTTCTTT CASSQAGELGAFF NA 13 TRBJ1-1 NA TRBV4-1
TGTGCCAGCAGTTCGCAGGGCCCACCCTTCTTC CASSSQGPPFF NA 11 TRBJ1-2 NA TRBV7-9
TGTGCCAGCAGAAGCTCCTACAATGAGCAGTTCTTC CASRSSYNEQFF NA 12 TRBJ2-1 NA TRBV6-4
TGTGCCAGTAGTGATGGGGCGAGTGGAAACACCATATATTTT CASSDGASGNTIYF NA 14 TRBJ1-3 NA TRBV19
TGTGCCAGCAGTGAACAGGGGGGCAATCAGCCCCAGCATTTT CASSEQGGNQPQHF NA 14 TRBJ1-5 TRBD1 TRBV2
TGTGCCAGCAGTTCCTATGACACGCTGAACACCGGGGAGCTGTTTTTT CASSSYDTLNTGELFF medium-sized 16 TRBJ2-2 NA TRBV27
TGTGCCAGCAGTAACTCAGCCCAGCCCCAGCATTTT CASSNSAQPQHF NA 12 TRBJ1-5 NA TRBV6-1